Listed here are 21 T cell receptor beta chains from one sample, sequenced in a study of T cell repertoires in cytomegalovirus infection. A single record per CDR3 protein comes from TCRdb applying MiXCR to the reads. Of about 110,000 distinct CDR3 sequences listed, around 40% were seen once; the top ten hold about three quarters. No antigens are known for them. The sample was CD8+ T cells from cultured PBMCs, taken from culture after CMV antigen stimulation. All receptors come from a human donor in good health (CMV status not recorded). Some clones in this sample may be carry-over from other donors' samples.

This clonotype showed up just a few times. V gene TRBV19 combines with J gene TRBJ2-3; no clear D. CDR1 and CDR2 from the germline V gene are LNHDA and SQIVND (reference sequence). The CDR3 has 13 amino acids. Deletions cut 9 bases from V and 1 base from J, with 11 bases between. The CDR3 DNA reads TGTGCCAGCCAGTCCCTAGGCACAGATACGCAGTATTTT. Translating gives CASQSLGTDTQYF. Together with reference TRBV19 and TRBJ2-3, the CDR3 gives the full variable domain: DGGITQSPKYLFRKEGQNVTLSCEQNLNHDAMYWYRQDPGQGLRLIYYSQIVNDFQKGDIAEGYSVSREKKESFPLTVTSAQKNPTAFYLCASQSLGTDTQYFGPGTRLTVL.

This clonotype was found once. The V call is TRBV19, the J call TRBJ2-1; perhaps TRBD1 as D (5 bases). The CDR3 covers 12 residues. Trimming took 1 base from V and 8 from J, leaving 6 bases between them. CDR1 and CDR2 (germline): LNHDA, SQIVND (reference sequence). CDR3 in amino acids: CASSIGGYEQFF. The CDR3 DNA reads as TGTGCCAGTAGTATAGGGGGCTATGAGCAGTTCTTC.

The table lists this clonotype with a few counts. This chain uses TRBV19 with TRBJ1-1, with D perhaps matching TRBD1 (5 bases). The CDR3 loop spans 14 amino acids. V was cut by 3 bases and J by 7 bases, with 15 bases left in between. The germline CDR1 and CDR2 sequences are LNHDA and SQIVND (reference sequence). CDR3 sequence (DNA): TGTGCCAGTAGTATTGTAGCAGGGCTTAATGAAGCTTTCTTT. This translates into CASSIVAGLNEAFF.

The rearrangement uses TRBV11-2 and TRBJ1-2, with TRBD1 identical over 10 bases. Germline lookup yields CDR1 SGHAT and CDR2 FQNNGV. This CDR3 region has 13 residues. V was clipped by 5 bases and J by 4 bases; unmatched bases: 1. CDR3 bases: TGTGCCAGCAGCGGACAGGGGGGCTATGGCTACACCTTC. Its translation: CASSGQGGYGYTF.

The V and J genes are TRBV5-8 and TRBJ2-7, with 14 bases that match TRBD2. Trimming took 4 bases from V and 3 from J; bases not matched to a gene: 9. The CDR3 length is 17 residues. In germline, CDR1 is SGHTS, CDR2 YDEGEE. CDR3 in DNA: TGTGCCAGCAGCACTACCGGGACTAGCGGGGGAGTCTACGAGCAGTACTTC. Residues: CASSTTGTSGGVYEQYF.

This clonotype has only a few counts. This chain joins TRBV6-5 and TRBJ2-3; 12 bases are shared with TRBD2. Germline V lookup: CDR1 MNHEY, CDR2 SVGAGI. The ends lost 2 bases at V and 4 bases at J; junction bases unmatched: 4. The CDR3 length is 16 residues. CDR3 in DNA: TGTGCCAGCAGTTACCCTAGCGGGGGGGCATCAGATACGCAGTATTTT. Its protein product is CASSYPSGGASDTQYF.

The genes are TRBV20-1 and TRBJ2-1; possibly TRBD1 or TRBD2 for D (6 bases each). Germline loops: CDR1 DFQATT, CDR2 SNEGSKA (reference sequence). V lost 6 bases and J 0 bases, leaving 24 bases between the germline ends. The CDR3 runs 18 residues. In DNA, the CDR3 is TGCAGTGCAGACACTCCAGAAGGGGGGCCGAGCTCCTACAATGAGCAGTTCTTC. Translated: CSADTPEGGPSSYNEQFF.

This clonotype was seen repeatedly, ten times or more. CDR3 DNA: TGTGCCAGCAGCCTGGGACTAGTAGGAGATACGCAGTATTTT. It encodes CASSLGLVGDTQYF. This chain connects TRBV7-2 to TRBJ2-3, with 8 bases matching TRBD2. Trimming removed 5 bases from V and 5 bases from J; junction bases left unmatched: 6. CDR3 length: 14 residues. Germline values: CDR1 SGHTA, CDR2 FQGNSA.

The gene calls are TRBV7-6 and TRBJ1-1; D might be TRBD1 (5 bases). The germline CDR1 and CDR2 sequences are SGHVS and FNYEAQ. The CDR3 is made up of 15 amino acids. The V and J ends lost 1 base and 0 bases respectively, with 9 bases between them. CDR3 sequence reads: CASSLGGGMNTEAFF. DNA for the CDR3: TGTGCCAGCAGCTTAGGTGGGGGAATGAACACTGAAGCTTTCTTT.

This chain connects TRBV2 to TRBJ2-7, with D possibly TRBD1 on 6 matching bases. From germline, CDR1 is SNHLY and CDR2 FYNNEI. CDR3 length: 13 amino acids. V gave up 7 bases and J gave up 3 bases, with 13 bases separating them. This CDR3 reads CASNLGGYYEQYF. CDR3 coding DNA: TGTGCCAGCAATCTAGGGGGATACTACGAGCAGTACTTC.

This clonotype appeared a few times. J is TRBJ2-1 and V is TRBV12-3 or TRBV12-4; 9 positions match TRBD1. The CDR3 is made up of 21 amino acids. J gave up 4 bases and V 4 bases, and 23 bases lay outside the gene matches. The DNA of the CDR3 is TGTGCCAGCAGTTCCTCTTCGTCGGATACTAACGACAGGGGGATATACAATGAGCAGTTCTTC. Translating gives CASSSSSSDTNDRGIYNEQFF.

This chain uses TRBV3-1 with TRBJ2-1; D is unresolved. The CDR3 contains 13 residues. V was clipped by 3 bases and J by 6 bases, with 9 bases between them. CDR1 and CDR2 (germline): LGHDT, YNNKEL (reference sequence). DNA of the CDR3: TGTGCCAGCAGCCACGTTATAGCCAATGAGCAGTTCTTC. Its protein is CASSHVIANEQFF.

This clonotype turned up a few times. This chain's CDR3 is CASSIQGPQMKLGTEAFF. The DNA of the CDR3 is TGTGCCAGTAGTATACAGGGGCCCCAGATGAAGTTAGGCACTGAAGCTTTCTTT. This chain links TRBV19 with TRBJ1-1; weak D call: TRBD1 (6 bases). Germline CDR1 reads LNHDA; CDR2 reads SQIVND (reference sequence). This CDR3 comprises 18 residues. Trimming left V 2 bases short and J 4 bases short, with 23 bases between.

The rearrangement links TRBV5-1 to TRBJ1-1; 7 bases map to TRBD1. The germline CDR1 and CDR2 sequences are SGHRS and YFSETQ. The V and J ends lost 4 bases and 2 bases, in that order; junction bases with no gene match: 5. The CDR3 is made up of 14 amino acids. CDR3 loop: CASSGGTVNTEAFF. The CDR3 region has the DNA TGCGCCAGCAGCGGCGGGACAGTCAACACTGAAGCTTTCTTT.

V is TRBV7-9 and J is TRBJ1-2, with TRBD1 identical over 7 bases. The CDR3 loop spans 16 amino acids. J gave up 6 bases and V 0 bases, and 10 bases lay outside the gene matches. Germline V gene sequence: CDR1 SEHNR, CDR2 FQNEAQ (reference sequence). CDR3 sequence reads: CASSLAYRDRENGYTF. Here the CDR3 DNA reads TGTGCCAGCAGCTTAGCGTACCGGGACAGAGAAAATGGCTACACCTTC.

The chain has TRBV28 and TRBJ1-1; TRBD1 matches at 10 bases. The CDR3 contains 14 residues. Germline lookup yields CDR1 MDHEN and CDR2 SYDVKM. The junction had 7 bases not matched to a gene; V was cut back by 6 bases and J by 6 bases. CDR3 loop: CASRETGGAPEAFF. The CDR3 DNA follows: TGTGCCAGCAGAGAGACAGGGGGCGCCCCTGAAGCTTTCTTT. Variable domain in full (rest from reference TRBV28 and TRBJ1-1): DVKVTQSSRYLVKRTGEKVFLECVQDMDHENMFWYRQDPGLGLRLIYFSYDVKMKEKGDIPEGYSVSREKKERFSLILESASTNQTSMYLCASRETGGAPEAFFGQGTRLTVV.

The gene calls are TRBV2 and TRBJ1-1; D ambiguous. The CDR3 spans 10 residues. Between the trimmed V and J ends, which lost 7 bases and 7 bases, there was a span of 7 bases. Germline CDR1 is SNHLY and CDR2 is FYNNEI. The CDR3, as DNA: TGTGCCAGCAAGGGCTTTGAAGCTTTCTTT. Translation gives CASKGFEAFF.

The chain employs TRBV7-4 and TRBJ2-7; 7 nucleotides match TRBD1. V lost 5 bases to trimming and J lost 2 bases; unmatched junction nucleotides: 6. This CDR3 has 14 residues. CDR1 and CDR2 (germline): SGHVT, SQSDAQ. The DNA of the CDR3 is TGTGCCAGCAGCCGAGGGACAGCTGCCTACGAGCAGTACTTC. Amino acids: CASSRGTAAYEQYF.

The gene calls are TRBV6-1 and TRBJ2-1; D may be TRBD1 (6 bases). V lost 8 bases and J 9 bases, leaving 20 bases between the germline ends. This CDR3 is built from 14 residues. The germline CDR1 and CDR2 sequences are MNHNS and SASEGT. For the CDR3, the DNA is TGTGCCAGCGGATACCGGGGCATAGGGGGTGAGCAGTTCTTC. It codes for CASGYRGIGGEQFF.

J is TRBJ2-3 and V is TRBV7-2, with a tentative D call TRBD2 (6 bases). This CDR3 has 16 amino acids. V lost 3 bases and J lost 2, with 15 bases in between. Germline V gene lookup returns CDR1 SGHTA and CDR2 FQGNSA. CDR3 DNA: TGTGCCAGCAGCTTGACTAGGTGGAGGACCACAGATACGCAGTATTTT. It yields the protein CASSLTRWRTTDTQYF.

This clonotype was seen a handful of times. The CDR3: CASSHDRAYEQYF. The CDR3 nucleotides are TGTGCCAGCAGTCACGACAGAGCCTACGAGCAGTACTTC. The chain couples TRBV6-6 to TRBJ2-7; D perhaps matches TRBD1 (5 bases). V was shortened by 5 bases and J by 2 bases, with 10 bases between the two germline ends. Looked up from germline, CDR1 is MNHNY and CDR2 is SVGAGI (reference sequence). The CDR3 totals 13 residues.